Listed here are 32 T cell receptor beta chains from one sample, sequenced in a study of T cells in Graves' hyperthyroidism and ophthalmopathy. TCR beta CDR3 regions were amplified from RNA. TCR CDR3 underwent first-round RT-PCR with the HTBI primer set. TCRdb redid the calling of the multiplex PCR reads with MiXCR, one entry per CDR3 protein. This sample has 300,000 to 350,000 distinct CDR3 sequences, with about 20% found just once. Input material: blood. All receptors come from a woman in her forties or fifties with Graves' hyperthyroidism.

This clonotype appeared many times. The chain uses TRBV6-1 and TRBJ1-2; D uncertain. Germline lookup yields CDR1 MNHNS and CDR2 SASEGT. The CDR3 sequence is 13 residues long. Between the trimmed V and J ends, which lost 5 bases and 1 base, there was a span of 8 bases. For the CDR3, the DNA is TGTGCCAGCAGTTACGATGTTAACTATGGCTACACCTTC. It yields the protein CASSYDVNYGYTF.

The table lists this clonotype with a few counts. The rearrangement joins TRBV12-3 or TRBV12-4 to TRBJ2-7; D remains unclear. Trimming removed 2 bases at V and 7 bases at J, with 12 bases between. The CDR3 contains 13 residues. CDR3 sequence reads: CASSLKGRSEQYV. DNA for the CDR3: TGTGCCAGCAGTTTAAAGGGTCGGTCGGAGCAGTACGTC.

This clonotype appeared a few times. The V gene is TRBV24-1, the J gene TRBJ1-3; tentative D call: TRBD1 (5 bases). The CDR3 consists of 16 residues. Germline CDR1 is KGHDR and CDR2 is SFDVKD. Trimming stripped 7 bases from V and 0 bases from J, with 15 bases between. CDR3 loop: CATSTLLGGSGNTIYF. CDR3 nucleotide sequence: TGTGCCACCAGCACCCTGCTCGGGGGCTCTGGAAACACCATATATTTT.

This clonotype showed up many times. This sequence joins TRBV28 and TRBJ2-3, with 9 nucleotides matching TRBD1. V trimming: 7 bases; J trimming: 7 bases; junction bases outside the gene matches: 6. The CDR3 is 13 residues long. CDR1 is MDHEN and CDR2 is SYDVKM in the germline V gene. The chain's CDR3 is CASTPGQGNTQYF. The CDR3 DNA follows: TGTGCCAGCACCCCGGGACAGGGAAATACGCAGTATTTT.

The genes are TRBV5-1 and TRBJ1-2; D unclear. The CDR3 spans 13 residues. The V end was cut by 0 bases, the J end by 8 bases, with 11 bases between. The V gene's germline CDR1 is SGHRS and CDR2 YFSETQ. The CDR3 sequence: CASSLGGIEGYTF. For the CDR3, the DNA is TGCGCCAGCAGCTTGGGTGGCATAGAGGGCTACACCTTC. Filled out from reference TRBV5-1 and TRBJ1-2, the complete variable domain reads KAGVTQTPRYLIKTRGQQVTLSCSPISGHRSVSWYQQTPGQGLQFLFEYFSETQRNKGNFPGRFSGRQFSNSRSEMNVSTLELGDSALYLCASSLGGIEGYTFGSGTRLTVV.

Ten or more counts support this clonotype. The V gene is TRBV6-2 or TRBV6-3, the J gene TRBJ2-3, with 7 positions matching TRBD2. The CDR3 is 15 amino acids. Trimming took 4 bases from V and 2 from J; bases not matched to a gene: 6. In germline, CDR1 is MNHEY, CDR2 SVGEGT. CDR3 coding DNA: TGTGCCAGCAGTTGGGACTATTCTTTCACAGATACGCAGTATTTT. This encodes CASSWDYSFTDTQYF.

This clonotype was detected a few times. The CDR3 region is CASSLRGQNTADTQYF. The CDR3 nucleotides read TGTGCCAGCAGCTTAAGGGGACAGAACACTGCAGATACGCAGTATTTT. The chain couples TRBV7-9 to TRBJ2-3, with TRBD1 identical over 7 bases. CDR1 and CDR2 from the germline V gene are SEHNR and FQNEAQ (reference sequence). With V trimmed by 2 bases and J by 4 bases, 9 bases remained unmatched. This CDR3 is 16 amino acids long.

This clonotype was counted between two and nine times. CDR3 loop: CAWMGGSDEQFF. The CDR3 bases are TGTGCCTGGATGGGGGGGAGTGATGAGCAGTTCTTC. This chain joins TRBV30 and TRBJ2-1; 7 nucleotides match TRBD2. This CDR3 contains 12 residues. V was clipped by 4 bases and J by 8 bases; unmatched bases: 5. Germline V lookup: CDR1 GTSNPN, CDR2 SVGIG (reference sequence).

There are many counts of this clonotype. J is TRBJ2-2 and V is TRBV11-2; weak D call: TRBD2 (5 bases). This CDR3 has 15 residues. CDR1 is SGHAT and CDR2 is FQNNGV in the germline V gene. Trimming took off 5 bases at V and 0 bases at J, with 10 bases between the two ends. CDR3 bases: TGTGCCAGCAGCACCGCGAGGGCGAACACCGGGGAGCTGTTTTTT. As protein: CASSTARANTGELFF.

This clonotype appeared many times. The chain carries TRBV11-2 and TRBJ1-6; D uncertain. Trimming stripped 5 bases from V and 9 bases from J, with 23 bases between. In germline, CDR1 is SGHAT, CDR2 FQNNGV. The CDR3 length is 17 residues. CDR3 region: CASSARHEANIGSPLHF. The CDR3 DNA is TGTGCCAGCAGCGCTCGACATGAGGCCAATATAGGTTCACCCCTCCACTTT.

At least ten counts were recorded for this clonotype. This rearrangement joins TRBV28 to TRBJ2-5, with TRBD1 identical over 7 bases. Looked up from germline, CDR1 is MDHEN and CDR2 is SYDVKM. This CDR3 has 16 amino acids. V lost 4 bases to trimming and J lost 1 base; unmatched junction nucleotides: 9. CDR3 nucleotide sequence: TGTGCCAGCAGTTCCCCGGGACAGAACGCCCAAGAGACCCAGTACTTC. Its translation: CASSSPGQNAQETQYF. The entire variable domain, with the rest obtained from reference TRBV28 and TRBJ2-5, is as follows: DVKVTQSSRYLVKRTGEKVFLECVQDMDHENMFWYRQDPGLGLRLIYFSYDVKMKEKGDIPEGYSVSREKKERFSLILESASTNQTSMYLCASSSPGQNAQETQYFGPGTRLLVL.

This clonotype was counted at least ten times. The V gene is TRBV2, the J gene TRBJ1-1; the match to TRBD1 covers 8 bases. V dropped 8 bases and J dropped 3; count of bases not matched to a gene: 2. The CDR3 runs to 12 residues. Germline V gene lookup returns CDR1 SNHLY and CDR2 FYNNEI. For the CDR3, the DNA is TGTGCCAGCCAGGACAGGGACACTGAAGCTTTCTTT. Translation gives CASQDRDTEAFF.

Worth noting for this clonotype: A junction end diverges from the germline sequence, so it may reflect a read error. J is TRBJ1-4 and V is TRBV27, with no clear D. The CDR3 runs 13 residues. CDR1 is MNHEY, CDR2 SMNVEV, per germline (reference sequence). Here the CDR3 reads CASSSSTNEKLVF. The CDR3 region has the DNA TGTGCCAGCAGTTCCTCAACTAATGAAAAACTGGTTTTT.

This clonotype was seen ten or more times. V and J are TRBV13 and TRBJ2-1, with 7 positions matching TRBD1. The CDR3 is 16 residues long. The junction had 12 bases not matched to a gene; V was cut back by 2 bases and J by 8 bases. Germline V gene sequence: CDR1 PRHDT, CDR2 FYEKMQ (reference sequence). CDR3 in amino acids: CASSLTLETGADEQFF. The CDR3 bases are TGTGCCAGCAGCTTAACACTCGAAACAGGGGCGGATGAGCAGTTCTTC.

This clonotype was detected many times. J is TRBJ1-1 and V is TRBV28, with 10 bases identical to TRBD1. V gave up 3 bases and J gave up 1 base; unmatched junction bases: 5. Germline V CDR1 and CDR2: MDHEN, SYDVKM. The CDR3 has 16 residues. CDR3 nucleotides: TGTGCCAGCAGTTTGGGACAGGGGAGAAGGAACACTGAAGCTTTCTTT. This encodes CASSLGQGRRNTEAFF.

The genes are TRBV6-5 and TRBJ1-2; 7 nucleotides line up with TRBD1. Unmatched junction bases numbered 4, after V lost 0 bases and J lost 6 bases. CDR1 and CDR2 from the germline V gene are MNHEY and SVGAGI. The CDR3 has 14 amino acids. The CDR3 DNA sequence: TGTGCCAGCAGTTACTCGAGACAGGGAAATGGCTACACCTTC. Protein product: CASSYSRQGNGYTF.

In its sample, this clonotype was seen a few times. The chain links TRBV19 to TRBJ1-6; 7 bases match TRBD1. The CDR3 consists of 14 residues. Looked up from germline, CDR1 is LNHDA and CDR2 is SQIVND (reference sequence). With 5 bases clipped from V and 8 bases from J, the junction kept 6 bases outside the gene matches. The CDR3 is CASSGQVVDSPLHF. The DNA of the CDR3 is TGTGCCAGTAGTGGACAGGTTGTGGATTCACCCCTCCACTTT.

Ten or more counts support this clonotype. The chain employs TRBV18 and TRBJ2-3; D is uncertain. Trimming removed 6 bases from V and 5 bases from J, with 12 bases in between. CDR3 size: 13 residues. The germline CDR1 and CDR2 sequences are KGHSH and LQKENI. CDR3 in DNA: TGTGCCAGCTCGCCCCCGCTTCGAGATACGCAGTATTTT. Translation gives CASSPPLRDTQYF.

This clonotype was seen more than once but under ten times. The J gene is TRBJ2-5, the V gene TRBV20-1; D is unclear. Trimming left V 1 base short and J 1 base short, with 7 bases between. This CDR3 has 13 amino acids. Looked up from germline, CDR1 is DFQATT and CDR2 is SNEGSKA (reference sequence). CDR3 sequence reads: CSARGRLQETQYF. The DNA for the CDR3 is TGCAGTGCTAGAGGACGGCTCCAAGAGACCCAGTACTTC.

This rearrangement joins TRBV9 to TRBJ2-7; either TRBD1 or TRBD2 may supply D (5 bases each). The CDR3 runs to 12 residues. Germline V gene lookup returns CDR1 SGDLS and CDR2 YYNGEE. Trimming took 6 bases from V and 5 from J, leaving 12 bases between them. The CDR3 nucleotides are TGTGCCAGCACGGATGGGGGTAACGAGCAGTACTTC. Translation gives CASTDGGNEQYF.

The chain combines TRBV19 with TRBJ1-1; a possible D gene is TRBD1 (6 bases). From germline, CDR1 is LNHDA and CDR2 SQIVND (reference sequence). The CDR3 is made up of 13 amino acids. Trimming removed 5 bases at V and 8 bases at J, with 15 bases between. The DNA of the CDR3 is TGTGCCAGTAGTTCAACAGGGTCGGTCGAAGCTTTCTTT. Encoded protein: CASSSTGSVEAFF.

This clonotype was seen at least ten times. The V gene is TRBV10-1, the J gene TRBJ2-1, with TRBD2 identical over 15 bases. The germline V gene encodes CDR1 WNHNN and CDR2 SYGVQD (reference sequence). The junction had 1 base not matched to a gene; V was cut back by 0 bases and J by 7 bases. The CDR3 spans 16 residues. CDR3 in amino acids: CASSESGLAGGNEQFF. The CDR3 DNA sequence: TGCGCCAGCAGTGAGTCGGGACTAGCGGGGGGAAATGAGCAGTTCTTC.

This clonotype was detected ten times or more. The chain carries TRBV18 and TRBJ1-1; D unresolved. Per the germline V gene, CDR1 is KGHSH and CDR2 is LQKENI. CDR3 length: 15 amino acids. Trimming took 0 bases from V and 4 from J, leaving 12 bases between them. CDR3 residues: CASSPPGVRGTEAFF. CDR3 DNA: TGTGCCAGCTCACCACCGGGCGTGCGGGGCACTGAAGCTTTCTTT.

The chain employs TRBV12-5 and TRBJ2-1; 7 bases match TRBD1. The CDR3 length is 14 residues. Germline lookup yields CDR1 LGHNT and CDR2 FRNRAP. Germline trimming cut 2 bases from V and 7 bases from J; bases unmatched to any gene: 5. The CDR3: CASGLPPQGNEQFF. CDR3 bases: TGTGCTAGTGGTTTGCCCCCACAGGGGAATGAGCAGTTCTTC.

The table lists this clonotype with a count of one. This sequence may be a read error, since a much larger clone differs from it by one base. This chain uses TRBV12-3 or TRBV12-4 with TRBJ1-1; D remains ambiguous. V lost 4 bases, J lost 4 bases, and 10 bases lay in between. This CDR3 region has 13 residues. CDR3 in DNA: TGTGCCAGCAGTTGGCCAAGTGCCACTGAAGCTTTCTTT. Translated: CASSWPSATEAFF.

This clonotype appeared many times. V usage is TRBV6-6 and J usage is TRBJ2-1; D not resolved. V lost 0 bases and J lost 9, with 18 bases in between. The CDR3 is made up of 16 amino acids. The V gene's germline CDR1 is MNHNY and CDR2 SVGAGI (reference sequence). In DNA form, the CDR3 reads TGTGCCAGCAGTTACTCGAAATTGGTAGGATCGAGTGAGCAGTTCTTC. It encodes CASSYSKLVGSSEQFF.

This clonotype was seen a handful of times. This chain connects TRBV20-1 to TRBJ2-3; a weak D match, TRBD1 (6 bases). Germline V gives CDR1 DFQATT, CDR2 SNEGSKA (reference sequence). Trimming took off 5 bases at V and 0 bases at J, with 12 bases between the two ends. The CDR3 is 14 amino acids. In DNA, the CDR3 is TGCAGTGCTTCCGGACAGACTAGCACAGATACGCAGTATTTT. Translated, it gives CSASGQTSTDTQYF.

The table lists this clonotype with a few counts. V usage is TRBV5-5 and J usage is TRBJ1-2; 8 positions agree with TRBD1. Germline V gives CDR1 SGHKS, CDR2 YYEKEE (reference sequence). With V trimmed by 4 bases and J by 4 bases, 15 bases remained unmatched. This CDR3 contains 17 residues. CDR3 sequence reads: CASSLPSQGGLLYGYTF. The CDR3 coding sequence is TGTGCCAGCAGCCTCCCGTCACAGGGGGGCCTCCTCTATGGCTACACCTTC.

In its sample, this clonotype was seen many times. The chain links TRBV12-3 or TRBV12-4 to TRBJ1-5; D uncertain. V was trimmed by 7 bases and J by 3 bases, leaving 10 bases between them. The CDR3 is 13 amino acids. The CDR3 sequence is CASTLGPNQPQHF. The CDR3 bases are TGTGCCAGCACCCTAGGACCCAATCAGCCCCAGCATTTT.

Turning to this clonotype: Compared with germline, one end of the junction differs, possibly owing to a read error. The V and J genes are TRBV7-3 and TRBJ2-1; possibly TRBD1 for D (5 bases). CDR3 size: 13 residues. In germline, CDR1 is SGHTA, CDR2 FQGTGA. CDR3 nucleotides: TGTGCCAGCAGCCTAACCGACAGCAATGAGCAGTTCTTC. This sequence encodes CASSLTDSNEQFF.

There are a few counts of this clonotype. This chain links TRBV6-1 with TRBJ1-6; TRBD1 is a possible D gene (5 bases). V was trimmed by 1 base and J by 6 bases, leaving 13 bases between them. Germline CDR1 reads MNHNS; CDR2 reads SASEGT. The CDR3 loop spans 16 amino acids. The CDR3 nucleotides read TGTGCCAGCAGTGAAGGGAGGGGCTGGGGTAATTCACCCCTCCACTTT. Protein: CASSEGRGWGNSPLHF.

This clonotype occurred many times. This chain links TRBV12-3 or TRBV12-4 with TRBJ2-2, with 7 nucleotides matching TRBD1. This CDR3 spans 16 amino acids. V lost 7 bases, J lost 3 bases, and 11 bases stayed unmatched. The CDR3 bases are TGTGCCAGCAAACCTCCCGGGACAGTAGACACCGGGGAGCTGTTTTTT. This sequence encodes CASKPPGTVDTGELFF.